This paragraph reports one TCR beta chain. Clones were sequenced by immunoSEQ multiplex PCR, and TCRdb holds only the in-frame ones, with some missing. The sample contains 32,000 or so clones, about 89% of which appear only once. This specimen comes from a study of T cell changes during pregnancy in multiple sclerosis. CDR3 size: 16 residues. V was clipped by 0 bases and J by 2 bases; unmatched bases: 6. This chain uses TRBV5-3 with TRBJ2-3; TRBD1 matches at 7 bases. TRBV5-3 is labeled an ORF, and its function is uncertain. The sample consisted of CD4+ T cells from peripheral blood mononuclear cells, taken in the third trimester of pregnancy. The TCR sequence derives from a female donor in good health, enrolled as a control in a pregnancy study. The CDR3 sequence: CARSLALQGSTDTQYF. CDR3 DNA sequence: TGTGCCAGAAGCTTGGCTCTACAGGGGTCCACAGATACGCAGTATTTT.